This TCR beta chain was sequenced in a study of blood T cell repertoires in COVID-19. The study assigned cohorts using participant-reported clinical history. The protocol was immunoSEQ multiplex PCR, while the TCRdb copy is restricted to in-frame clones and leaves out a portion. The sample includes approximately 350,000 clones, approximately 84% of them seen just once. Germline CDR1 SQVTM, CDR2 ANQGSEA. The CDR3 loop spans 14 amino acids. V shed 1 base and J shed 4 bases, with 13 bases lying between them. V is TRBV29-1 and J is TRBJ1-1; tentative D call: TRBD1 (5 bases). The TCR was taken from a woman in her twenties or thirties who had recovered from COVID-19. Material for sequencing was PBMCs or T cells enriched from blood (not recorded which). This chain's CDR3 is CSVEVQGGITEAFF. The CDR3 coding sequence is TGCAGCGTTGAAGTCCAGGGAGGGATCACTGAAGCTTTCTTT.